This T cell receptor beta chain comes out of a study of blood T cell repertoires in COVID-19. Study-level information: Acute-phase and convalescent COVID-19 samples originated in the United States, Italy and Spain. Nucleic acid was either cDNA or gDNA, and it came from T cells, B-cell-depleted T cells, or PBMCs.

V was clipped by 4 bases and J by 4 bases, with 12 bases between them. Germline V gives CDR1 MNHEY, CDR2 SMNVEV (reference sequence). CDR3 length: 14 residues. In the authors' methods: Reference gene primers were amplified, and this amplification served to estimate nucleated cell counts. The table came from immunoSEQ multiplex PCR; TCRdb's copy has only in-frame clones and leaves some out. That table supplies the V and J calls and clone size; D and trimming were determined from the DNA. This table holds 95,000 to 110,000 clones, less than 90% found once. The sequencing sample was made of peripheral blood. The clonotype originates from a human donor in a cohort sampled during active COVID-19. The V gene is TRBV27, the J gene TRBJ2-3; D not resolved. The CDR3 sequence: CASSYEQEADTQYF. The CDR3 bases are TGTGCCAGCAGTTATGAGCAGGAAGCAGATACGCAGTATTTT.